The 23 T cell receptor beta chains below all came from one sample that was sequenced in a study of ipilimumab plus nivolumab after autologous stem cell transplantation. Only in-frame clones appear in the TCRdb table, and some are missing; sequencing was by immunoSEQ multiplex PCR. The table has just over 40,000 clones, around 93% seen once; the top ten hold 0.75% to 1%. The sequences come from PBMCs, collected in a trial of ipilimumab plus nivolumab as post-transplant consolidation. These receptors were collected from a male donor with multiple myeloma.

The V gene is TRBV4-2, the J gene TRBJ1-1, with unresolved D. The CDR3 sequence is 15 residues long. V shed 5 bases and J shed 1 base, with 14 bases lying between them. CDR1 LGHNA and CDR2 YNFKEQ come from the germline V gene. The CDR3 sequence is CASSINTAQNTEAFF. The CDR3 nucleotides read TGTGCCAGCAGCATAAATACAGCGCAGAACACTGAAGCTTTCTTT.

The chain carries TRBV5-1 and TRBJ2-7, with TRBD2 identical over 11 bases. Germline CDR1 SGHRS, CDR2 YFSETQ. V gave up 3 bases and J gave up 4 bases; unmatched junction bases: 6. This CDR3 is 15 amino acids long. In DNA form, the CDR3 reads TGCGCCAGCAGCTCCGGGACTAGCGGTTATTACGAGCAGTACTTC. Translation gives CASSSGTSGYYEQYF.

The chain employs TRBV2 and TRBJ2-5; D remains ambiguous. CDR3 length: 11 residues. V was cut by 8 bases and J by 5 bases, with 9 bases left in between. Germline V gene sequence: CDR1 SNHLY, CDR2 FYNNEI. This chain's CDR3 is CASEAAETQYF. In DNA, the CDR3 is TGTGCCAGCGAGGCGGCCGAGACCCAGTACTTC.

The chain combines TRBV9 with TRBJ1-3; a possible D gene is TRBD1 (6 bases). Trimming removed 5 bases at V and 1 base at J, with 10 bases between. The CDR3 extends over 14 amino acids. CDR1 SGDLS and CDR2 YYNGEE come from the germline V gene. The CDR3 protein is CASSGGGSGNTIYF. The CDR3 nucleotides read TGTGCCAGCAGTGGAGGGGGATCTGGAAACACCATATATTTT.

The chain employs TRBV25-1 and TRBJ1-5; 7 bases agree with TRBD1. The V gene's germline CDR1 is MGHDK and CDR2 SYGVNS. V gave up 6 bases and J gave up 2 bases; unmatched junction bases: 10. The CDR3 has 16 amino acids. The CDR3 nucleotides read TGTGCCAGCAGCCCCAGCGGCAGGGGGGGCAATCAGCCCCAGCATTTT. Amino acids: CASSPSGRGGNQPQHF.

The chain is built from TRBV6-1 and TRBJ1-5; 8 bases agree with TRBD1. J lost 0 bases, V lost 2 bases, and 12 bases had no gene match. The CDR3 extends over 19 amino acids. Germline loops: CDR1 MNHNS, CDR2 SASEGT. This CDR3 is CASSERAGGLSYSNQPQHF. CDR3 DNA: TGTGCCAGCAGTGAAAGGGCAGGGGGCCTTTCTTATAGCAATCAGCCCCAGCATTTT.

This clone ranks as medium-sized (0.01 to 0.1%). Here the CDR3 DNA reads TGTGCCAGCAAACAGGATTTCTGGTATGGCTACACCTTC. Residues: CASKQDFWYGYTF. The J gene is TRBJ1-2, the V gene TRBV19; D perhaps matches TRBD1 (5 bases). V lost 9 bases and J 5 bases, leaving 16 bases between the germline ends. This CDR3 is 13 amino acids long. Per germline, CDR1 LNHDA and CDR2 SQIVND (reference sequence). Drawing the rest from reference TRBV19 and TRBJ1-2, the complete variable domain is DGGITQSPKYLFRKEGQNVTLSCEQNLNHDAMYWYRQDPGQGLRLIYYSQIVNDFQKGDIAEGYSVSREKKESFPLTVTSAQKNPTAFYLCASKQDFWYGYTFGSGTRLTVV.

The chain uses TRBV25-1 and TRBJ2-7; 8 bases are a match to TRBD1. CDR3 length: 12 amino acids. Germline loops: CDR1 MGHDK, CDR2 SYGVNS. The J segment lost 2 bases and the V segment lost 6 bases, leaving 0 bases of the junction unmatched. The CDR3 DNA follows: TGTGCCAGCAGGGGACAGGCCTACGAGCAGTACTTC. As protein: CASRGQAYEQYF.

The chain uses TRBV18 and TRBJ1-1, with 7 bases that match TRBD1. The V segment lost 3 bases and the J segment 6 bases; nucleotides outside the gene matches: 7. The CDR3 loop spans 14 amino acids. CDR1 and CDR2 (germline): KGHSH, LQKENI. The CDR3 region has the DNA TGTGCCAGCTCACCCTCGACAGGGATCCCTGAAGCTTTCTTT. It is translated as CASSPSTGIPEAFF.

The rearrangement links TRBV6-1 to TRBJ2-5; D tentatively reads TRBD1 or TRBD2 (6 bases each). V lost 7 bases and J lost 1, with 10 bases in between. Germline-derived CDR1 and CDR2 are MNHNS and SASEGT. This CDR3 comprises 13 residues. This CDR3 is CASKRGVQETQYF. The CDR3 coding sequence is TGTGCCAGCAAGAGGGGGGTCCAAGAGACCCAGTACTTC.

The count of this clone is one. The CDR3 DNA reads TGTGCCAGCAGTGAAAGACAGGGTGGGGTCGGCTATGGCTACACCTTC. Its translation: CASSERQGGVGYGYTF. The chain is built from TRBV6-1 and TRBJ1-2; 7 bases map to TRBD1. Germline-derived CDR1 and CDR2 are MNHNS and SASEGT. The CDR3 is 16 residues long. V was pared by 2 bases and J by 4 bases, with 10 bases of the junction left unmatched.

This chain links TRBV4-3 with TRBJ2-5, with D maybe TRBD2 (7 bases). Germline values: CDR1 LGHNA, CDR2 YSLEER. CDR3 length equals 15 residues. Trimming took 0 bases from V and 5 from J, leaving 13 bases between them. The chain's CDR3 is CASSQEGAGAETQYF. CDR3 nucleotide sequence: TGCGCCAGCAGCCAAGAGGGGGCGGGAGCGGAGACCCAGTACTTC.

The V call is TRBV11-1, the J call TRBJ1-1, with D possibly TRBD1 on 6 matching bases. Trimming cost V 1 base and J 6 bases, with 15 bases left between them. Germline V CDR1 and CDR2: SGHAT, FQDESV (reference sequence). The CDR3 spans 15 residues. The CDR3 is CASSLGAGQMAEAFF. The DNA of the CDR3 is TGTGCCAGCAGCTTAGGGGCTGGACAGATGGCTGAAGCTTTCTTT.

The rearrangement links TRBV9 to TRBJ2-7; the D gene is possibly TRBD1 (6 bases). Looked up from germline, CDR1 is SGDLS and CDR2 is YYNGEE. The ends were cut back, 0 bases at V and 0 bases at J, with 10 bases in the middle. This CDR3 region has 15 residues. Written as DNA, the CDR3 is TGTGCCAGCAGCGTAGCCTCAGGGGCCTCCTACGAGCAGTACTTC. Its protein product is CASSVASGASYEQYF.

In regard to this clone: Other DNA sequences in the sample encode the same CDR3. The chain uses TRBV18 and TRBJ2-7, with 7 bases lining up with TRBD2. This CDR3 is built from 13 residues. V lost 2 bases to trimming and J lost 3 bases; unmatched junction nucleotides: 1. Germline V lookup: CDR1 KGHSH, CDR2 LQKENI. The CDR3, as DNA: TGTGCCAGCTCACCAGGCGGGAGCTACGAGCAGTACTTC. Protein sequence: CASSPGGSYEQYF. Based on the CDR3 plus reference TRBV18 and TRBJ2-7, the full variable domain is NAGVMQNPRHLVRRRGQEARLRCSPMKGHSHVYWYRQLPEEGLKFMVYLQKENIIDESGMPKERFSAEFPKEGPSILRIQQVVRGDSAAYFCASSPGGSYEQYFGPGTRLTVT.

The rearrangement joins TRBV5-1 to TRBJ2-3; 8 bases agree with TRBD2. The CDR3 is made up of 17 amino acids. Germline V lookup: CDR1 SGHRS, CDR2 YFSETQ. The V and J ends lost 0 bases and 3 bases, in that order; junction bases with no gene match: 9. CDR3 sequence (DNA): TGCGCCAGCAGCTTGGGTGCTTCGGGAGGGGGGACAGATACGCAGTATTTT. Encoded protein: CASSLGASGGGTDTQYF.

The chain has TRBV7-2 and TRBJ2-5; 12 bases map to TRBD2. There are 16 residues in the CDR3. Germline V CDR1 and CDR2: SGHTA, FQGNSA. V lost 4 bases, J lost 4 bases, and 7 bases stayed unmatched. CDR3 sequence (DNA): TGTGCCAGCAGCTCTAGCGGGGGGGCCGTGGGAGAGACCCAGTACTTC. Encoded protein: CASSSSGGAVGETQYF.

V is TRBV2 and J is TRBJ2-1; 8 bases line up with TRBD2. This CDR3 has 15 amino acids. After removal of 2 bases from V and 4 bases from J, the junction contained 4 bases not matched to a gene. Germline V lookup: CDR1 SNHLY, CDR2 FYNNEI. CDR3 in DNA: TGTGCCAGCAGTGAATTCACTAGCGGATACAATGAGCAGTTCTTC. Translation gives CASSEFTSGYNEQFF. Based on the CDR3 plus reference TRBV2 and TRBJ2-1, the full variable domain is EPEVTQTPSHQVTQMGQEVILRCVPISNHLYFYWYRQILGQKVEFLVSFYNNEISEKSEIFDDQFSVERPDGSNFTLKIRSTKLEDSAMYFCASSEFTSGYNEQFFGPGTRLTVL.

The chain uses TRBV4-3 and TRBJ2-7; 8 bases line up with TRBD1. Germline V CDR1 and CDR2: LGHNA, YSLEER. CDR3 size: 14 residues. The junction had 12 bases not matched to a gene; V was cut back by 9 bases and J by 5 bases. The CDR3 DNA sequence: TGCGCCAGGAGACAGGGGATGGGGGACGACGAGCAGTACTTC. The encoded protein is CARRQGMGDDEQYF.

This rearrangement joins TRBV2 to TRBJ2-7; 14 bases are a match to TRBD2. CDR3 length equals 14 residues. V was pared by 7 bases and J by 4 bases, with 3 bases of the junction left unmatched. Germline V lookup: CDR1 SNHLY, CDR2 FYNNEI. CDR3 sequence reads: CASKGTSGSYEQYF. The DNA for the CDR3 is TGTGCCAGCAAAGGGACTAGCGGGAGTTACGAGCAGTACTTC.

This clone has a single count. The chain has TRBV6-1 and TRBJ2-7, with 9 positions matching TRBD1. The junction had 6 bases not matched to a gene; V was cut back by 6 bases and J by 3 bases. This CDR3 has 14 amino acids. Per the germline V gene, CDR1 is MNHNS and CDR2 is SASEGT. The DNA of the CDR3 is TGTGCCAGCAGGACCGGGACAGGGATCTACGAGCAGTACTTC. Translating it yields CASRTGTGIYEQYF.

The CDR3 region is CASSYSSGAGQPQHF. The CDR3 nucleotides read TGTGCCAGCAGTTACTCATCAGGGGCAGGCCAGCCCCAGCATTTT. This sequence joins TRBV6-6 and TRBJ1-5; D possibly corresponds to TRBD1 (6 bases). The length of the CDR3 is 15 residues. V was pared by 0 bases and J by 7 bases, with 13 bases between. Germline V gene data show CDR1 as MNHNY and CDR2 as SVGAGI (reference sequence).

The chain is built from TRBV27 and TRBJ2-2; D remains unclear. The CDR3 length is 14 residues. V lost 4 bases to trimming and J lost 1 base, with 7 bases between them. Germline loops: CDR1 MNHEY, CDR2 SMNVEV (reference sequence). CDR3 in amino acids: CASSWTLNTGELFF. The CDR3 bases are TGTGCCAGCAGTTGGACCCTGAACACCGGGGAGCTGTTTTTT.